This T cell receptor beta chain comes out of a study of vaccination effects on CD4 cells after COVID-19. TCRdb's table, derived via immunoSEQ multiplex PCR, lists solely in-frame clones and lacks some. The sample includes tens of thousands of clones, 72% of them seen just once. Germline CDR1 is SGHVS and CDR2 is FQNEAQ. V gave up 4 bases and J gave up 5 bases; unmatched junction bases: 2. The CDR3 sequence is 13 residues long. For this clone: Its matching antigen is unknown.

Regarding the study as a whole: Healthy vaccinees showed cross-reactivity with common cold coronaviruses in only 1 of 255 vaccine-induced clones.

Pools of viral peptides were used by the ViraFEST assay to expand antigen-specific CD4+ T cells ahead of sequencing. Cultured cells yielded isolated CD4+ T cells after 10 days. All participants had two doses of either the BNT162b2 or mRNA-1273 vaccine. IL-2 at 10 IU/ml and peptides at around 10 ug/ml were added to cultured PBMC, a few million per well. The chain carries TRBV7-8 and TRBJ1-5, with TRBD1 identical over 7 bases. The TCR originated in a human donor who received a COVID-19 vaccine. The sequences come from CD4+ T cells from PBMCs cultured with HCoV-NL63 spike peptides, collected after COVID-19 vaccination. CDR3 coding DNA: TGTGCCAGCAGCTCTGACAGGGATCAGCCCCAGCATTTT. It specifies CASSSDRDQPQHF.